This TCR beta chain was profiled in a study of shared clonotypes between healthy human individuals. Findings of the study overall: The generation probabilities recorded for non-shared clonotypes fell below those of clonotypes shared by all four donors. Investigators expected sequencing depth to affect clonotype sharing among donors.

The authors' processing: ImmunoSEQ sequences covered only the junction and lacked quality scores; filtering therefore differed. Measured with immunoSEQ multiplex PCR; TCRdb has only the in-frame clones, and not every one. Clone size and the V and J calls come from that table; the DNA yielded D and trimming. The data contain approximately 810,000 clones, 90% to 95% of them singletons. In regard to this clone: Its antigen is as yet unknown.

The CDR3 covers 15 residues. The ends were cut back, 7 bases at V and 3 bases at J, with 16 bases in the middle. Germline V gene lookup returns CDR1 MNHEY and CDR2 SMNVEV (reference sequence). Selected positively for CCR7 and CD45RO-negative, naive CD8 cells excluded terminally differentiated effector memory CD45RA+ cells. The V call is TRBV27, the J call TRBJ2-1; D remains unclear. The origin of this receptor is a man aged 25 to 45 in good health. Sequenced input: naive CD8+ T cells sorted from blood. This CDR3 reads CASTSLRNDYNEQFF. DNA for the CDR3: TGTGCCAGCACGTCTTTACGCAACGACTACAATGAGCAGTTCTTC.